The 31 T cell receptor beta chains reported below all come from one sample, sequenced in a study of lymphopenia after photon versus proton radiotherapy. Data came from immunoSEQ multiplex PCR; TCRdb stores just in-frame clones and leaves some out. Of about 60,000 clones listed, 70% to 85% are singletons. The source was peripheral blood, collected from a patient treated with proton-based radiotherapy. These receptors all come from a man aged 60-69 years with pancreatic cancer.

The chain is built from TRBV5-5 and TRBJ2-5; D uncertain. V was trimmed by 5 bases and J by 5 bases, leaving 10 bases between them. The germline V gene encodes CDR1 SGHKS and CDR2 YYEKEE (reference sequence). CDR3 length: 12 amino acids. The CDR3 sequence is CASRSPRETQYF. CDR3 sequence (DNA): TGTGCCAGCAGGTCACCTAGGGAGACCCAGTACTTC.

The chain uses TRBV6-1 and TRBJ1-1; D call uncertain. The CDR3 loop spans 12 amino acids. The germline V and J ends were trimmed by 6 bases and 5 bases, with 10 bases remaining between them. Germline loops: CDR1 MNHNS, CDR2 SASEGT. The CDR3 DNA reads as TGTGCCAGCAGGAATCCCCAGACTGAAGCTTTCTTT. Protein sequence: CASRNPQTEAFF.

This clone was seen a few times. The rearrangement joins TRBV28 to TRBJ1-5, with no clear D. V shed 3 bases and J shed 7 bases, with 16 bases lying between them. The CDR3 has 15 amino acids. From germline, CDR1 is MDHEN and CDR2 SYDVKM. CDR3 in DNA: TGTGCCAGCAGTTTGAAAACTGATCGTCTCCAGCCCCAGCATTTT. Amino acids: CASSLKTDRLQPQHF.

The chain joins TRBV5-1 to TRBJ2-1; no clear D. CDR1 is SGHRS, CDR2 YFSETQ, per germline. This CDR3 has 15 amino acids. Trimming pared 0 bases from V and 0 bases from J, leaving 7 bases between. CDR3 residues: CASSLGTTSYNEQFF. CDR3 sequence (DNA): TGCGCCAGCAGCTTGGGGACCACCTCCTACAATGAGCAGTTCTTC.

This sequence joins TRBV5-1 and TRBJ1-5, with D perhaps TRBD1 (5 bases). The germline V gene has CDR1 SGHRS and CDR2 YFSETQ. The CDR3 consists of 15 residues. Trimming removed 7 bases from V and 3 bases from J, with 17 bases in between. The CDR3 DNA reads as TGCGCCAGCGGGGCCCTCAGACTGGACAATCAGCCCCAGCATTTT. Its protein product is CASGALRLDNQPQHF.

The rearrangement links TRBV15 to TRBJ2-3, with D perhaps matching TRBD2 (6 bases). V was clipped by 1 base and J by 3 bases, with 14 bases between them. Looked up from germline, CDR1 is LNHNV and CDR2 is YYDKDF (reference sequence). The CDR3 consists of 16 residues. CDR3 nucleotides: TGTGCCACCAGCAGAGGCGGCGTCGGGACTACAGATACGCAGTATTTT. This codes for CATSRGGVGTTDTQYF.

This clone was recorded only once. CDR3 bases: TGTGCCAGCAGCCGCACCTTGGGTCGGGGTGAGCAGTTCTTC. This sequence encodes CASSRTLGRGEQFF. The chain links TRBV14 to TRBJ2-1, with D tentatively TRBD2 (5 bases). The CDR3 is made up of 14 amino acids. Trimming removed 4 bases from V and 9 bases from J, with 16 bases in between. Germline loops: CDR1 SGHDN, CDR2 FVKESK.

Here the CDR3 DNA reads TGTGCCAGCAGTTTGGACTACCGCCAAGAGACCCAGTACTTC. It specifies CASSLDYRQETQYF. V usage is TRBV28 and J usage is TRBJ2-5, with D possibly being TRBD2 (6 bases). V dropped 3 bases and J dropped 1 base, with 9 bases sitting between them. CDR3 size: 14 residues. Germline-derived CDR1 and CDR2 are MDHEN and SYDVKM.

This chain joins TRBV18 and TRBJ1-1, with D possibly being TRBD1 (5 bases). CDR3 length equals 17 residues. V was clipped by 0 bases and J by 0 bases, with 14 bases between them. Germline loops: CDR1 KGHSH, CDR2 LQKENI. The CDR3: CASSPPIAGLLNTEAFF. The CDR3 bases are TGTGCCAGCTCACCACCGATTGCAGGGTTGCTGAACACTGAAGCTTTCTTT.

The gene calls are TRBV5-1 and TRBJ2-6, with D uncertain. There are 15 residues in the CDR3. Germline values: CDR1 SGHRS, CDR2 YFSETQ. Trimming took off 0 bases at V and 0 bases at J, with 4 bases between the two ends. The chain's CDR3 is CASSLDSSGANVLTF. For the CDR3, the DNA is TGCGCCAGCAGCTTGGACAGCTCTGGGGCCAACGTCCTGACTTTC.

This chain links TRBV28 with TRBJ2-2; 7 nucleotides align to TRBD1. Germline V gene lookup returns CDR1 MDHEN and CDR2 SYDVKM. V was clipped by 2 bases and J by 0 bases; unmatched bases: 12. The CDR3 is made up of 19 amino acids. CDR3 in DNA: TGTGCCAGCAGTTTAGCAGGGGGTTGGTTACGCCCGAACACCGGGGAGCTGTTTTTT. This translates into CASSLAGGWLRPNTGELFF.

The chain's CDR3 is CASSYTHQGKLFF. The CDR3 DNA sequence: TGTGCCAGCAGTTACACGCATCAAGGAAAACTGTTTTTT. The rearrangement links TRBV6-5 to TRBJ1-4; unclear D gene. The CDR3 covers 13 residues. Germline CDR1 and CDR2: MNHEY and SVGAGI. Trimming shortened V by 2 bases and J by 10 bases, and 11 bases separated the two germline ends.

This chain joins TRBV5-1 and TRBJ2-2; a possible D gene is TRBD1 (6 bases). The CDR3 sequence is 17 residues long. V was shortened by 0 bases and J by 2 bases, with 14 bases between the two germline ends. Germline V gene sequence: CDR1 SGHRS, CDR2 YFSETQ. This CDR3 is CASSLVPGQINTGELFF. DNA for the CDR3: TGCGCCAGCAGCTTGGTCCCAGGACAGATTAACACCGGGGAGCTGTTTTTT.

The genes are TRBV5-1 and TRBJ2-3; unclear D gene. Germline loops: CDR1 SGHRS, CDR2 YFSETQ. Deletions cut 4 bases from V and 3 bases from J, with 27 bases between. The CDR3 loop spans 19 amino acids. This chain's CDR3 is CASSLSPLGGSPGTDTQYF. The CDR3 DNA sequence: TGCGCCAGCAGCCTATCTCCACTGGGCGGCTCCCCGGGTACAGATACGCAGTATTTT.

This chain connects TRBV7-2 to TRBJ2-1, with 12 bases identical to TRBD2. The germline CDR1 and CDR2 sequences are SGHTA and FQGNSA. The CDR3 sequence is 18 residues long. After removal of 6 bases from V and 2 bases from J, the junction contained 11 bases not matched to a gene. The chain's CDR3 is CASSYGRLAGVPYNEQFF. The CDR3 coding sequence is TGTGCCAGCAGTTATGGACGACTAGCGGGGGTCCCCTACAATGAGCAGTTCTTC.

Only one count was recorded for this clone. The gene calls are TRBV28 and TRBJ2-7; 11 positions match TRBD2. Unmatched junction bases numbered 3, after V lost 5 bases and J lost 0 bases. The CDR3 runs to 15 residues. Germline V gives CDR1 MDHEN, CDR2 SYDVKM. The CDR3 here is CASSRLAGYSYEQYF. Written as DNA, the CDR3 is TGTGCCAGCAGTAGACTAGCGGGATACTCCTACGAGCAGTACTTC.

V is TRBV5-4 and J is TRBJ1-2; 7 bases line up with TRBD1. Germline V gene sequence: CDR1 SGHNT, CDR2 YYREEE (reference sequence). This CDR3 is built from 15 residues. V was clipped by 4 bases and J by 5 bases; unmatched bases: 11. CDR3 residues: CASSMGQSKNYGYTF. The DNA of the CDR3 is TGTGCCAGCAGCATGGGACAGTCAAAGAATTATGGCTACACCTTC.

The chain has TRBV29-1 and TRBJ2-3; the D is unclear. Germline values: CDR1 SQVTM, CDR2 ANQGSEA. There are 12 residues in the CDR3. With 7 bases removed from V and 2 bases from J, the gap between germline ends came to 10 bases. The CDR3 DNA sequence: TGCAGCGCCCAAACCTACACAGATACGCAGTATTTT. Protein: CSAQTYTDTQYF.

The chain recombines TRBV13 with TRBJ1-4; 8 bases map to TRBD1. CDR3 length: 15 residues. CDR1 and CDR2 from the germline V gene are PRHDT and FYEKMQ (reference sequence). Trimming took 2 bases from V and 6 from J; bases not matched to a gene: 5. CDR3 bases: TGTGCCAGCAGCTTAACAGGGGGTCCGGATGAAAAACTGTTTTTT. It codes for CASSLTGGPDEKLFF.

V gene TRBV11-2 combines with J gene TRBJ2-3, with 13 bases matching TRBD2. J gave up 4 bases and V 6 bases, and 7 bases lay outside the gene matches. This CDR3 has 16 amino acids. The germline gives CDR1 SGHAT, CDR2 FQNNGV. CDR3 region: CASRSLAGGPSDTQYF. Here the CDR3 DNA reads TGTGCCAGCAGATCACTAGCGGGAGGGCCGTCAGATACGCAGTATTTT. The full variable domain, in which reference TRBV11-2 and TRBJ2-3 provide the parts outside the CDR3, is EAGVAQSPRYKIIEKRQSVAFWCNPISGHATLYWYQQILGQGPKLLIQFQNNGVVDDSQLPKDRFSAERLKGVDSTLKIQPAKLEDSAVYLCASRSLAGGPSDTQYFGPGTRLTVL.

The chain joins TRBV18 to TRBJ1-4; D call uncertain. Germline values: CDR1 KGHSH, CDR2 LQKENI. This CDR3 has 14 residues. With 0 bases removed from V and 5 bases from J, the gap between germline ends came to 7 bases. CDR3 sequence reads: CASSPPNGNEKLFF. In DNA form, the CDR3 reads TGTGCCAGCTCACCACCCAACGGAAATGAAAAACTGTTTTTT. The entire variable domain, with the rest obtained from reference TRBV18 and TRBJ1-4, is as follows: NAGVMQNPRHLVRRRGQEARLRCSPMKGHSHVYWYRQLPEEGLKFMVYLQKENIIDESGMPKERFSAEFPKEGPSILRIQQVVRGDSAAYFCASSPPNGNEKLFFGSGTQLSVL.

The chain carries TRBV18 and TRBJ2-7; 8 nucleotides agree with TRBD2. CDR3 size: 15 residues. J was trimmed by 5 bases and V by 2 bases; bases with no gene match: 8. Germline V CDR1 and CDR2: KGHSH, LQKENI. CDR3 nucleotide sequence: TGTGCCAGCTCACCATTGGCGGGAGGTCGAAACGAGCAGTACTTC. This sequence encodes CASSPLAGGRNEQYF.

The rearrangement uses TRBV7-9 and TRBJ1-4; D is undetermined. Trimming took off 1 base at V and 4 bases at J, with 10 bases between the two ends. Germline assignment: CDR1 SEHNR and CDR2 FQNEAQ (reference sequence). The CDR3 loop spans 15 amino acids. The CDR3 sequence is CASSLGAGNNEKLFF. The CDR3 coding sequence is TGTGCCAGCAGCTTAGGGGCAGGCAATAATGAAAAACTGTTTTTT.

The CDR3 DNA reads as TGCGCCAGCAGCTCGGAGGGGCGGCTTAATGAAAAACTGTTTTTT. It is translated as CASSSEGRLNEKLFF. This chain joins TRBV5-1 and TRBJ1-4, with D perhaps TRBD1 (5 bases). The germline V gene has CDR1 SGHRS and CDR2 YFSETQ. V lost 3 bases and J lost 4, with 13 bases in between. This CDR3 has 15 amino acids. Filled out from reference TRBV5-1 and TRBJ1-4, the complete variable domain reads KAGVTQTPRYLIKTRGQQVTLSCSPISGHRSVSWYQQTPGQGLQFLFEYFSETQRNKGNFPGRFSGRQFSNSRSEMNVSTLELGDSALYLCASSSEGRLNEKLFFGSGTQLSVL.

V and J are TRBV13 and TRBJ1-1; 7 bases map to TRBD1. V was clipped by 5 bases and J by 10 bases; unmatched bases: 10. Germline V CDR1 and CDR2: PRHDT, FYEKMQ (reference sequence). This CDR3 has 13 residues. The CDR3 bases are TGTGCCAGCAGCGTCGGACAGGTCCCGGGAGCTTTCTTT. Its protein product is CASSVGQVPGAFF.

The CDR3 DNA follows: TGTGCCAGCAGCTTAGAGGTGGCGGGAGGGCGGAACGAGCAGTACTTC. Protein product: CASSLEVAGGRNEQYF. This chain connects TRBV7-9 to TRBJ2-7, with 9 bases aligning to TRBD2. The CDR3 extends over 16 amino acids. Per the germline V gene, CDR1 is SEHNR and CDR2 is FQNEAQ (reference sequence). Trimming at V came to 1 base and at J to 5 bases, leaving 9 bases not matched to a gene.

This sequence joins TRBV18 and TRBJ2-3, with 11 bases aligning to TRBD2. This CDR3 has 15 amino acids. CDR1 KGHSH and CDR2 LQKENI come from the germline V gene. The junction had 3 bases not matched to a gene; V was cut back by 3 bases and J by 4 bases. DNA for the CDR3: TGTGCCAGCTCACCCCATAGCGGGAGGGCAGATACGCAGTATTTT. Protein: CASSPHSGRADTQYF.

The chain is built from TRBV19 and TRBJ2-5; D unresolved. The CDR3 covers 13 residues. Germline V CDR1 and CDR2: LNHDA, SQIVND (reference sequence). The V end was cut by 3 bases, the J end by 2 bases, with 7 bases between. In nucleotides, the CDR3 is TGTGCCAGTAGTATGAACGGGCAAGAGACCCAGTACTTC. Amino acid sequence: CASSMNGQETQYF.

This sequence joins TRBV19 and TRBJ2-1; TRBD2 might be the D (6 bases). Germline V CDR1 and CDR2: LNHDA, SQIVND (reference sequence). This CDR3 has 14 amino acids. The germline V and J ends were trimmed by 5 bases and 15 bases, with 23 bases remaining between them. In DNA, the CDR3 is TGTGCCAGTAGTGTGGGAGGACTCCCCGATCCAGGGTTCTTC. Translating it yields CASSVGGLPDPGFF.

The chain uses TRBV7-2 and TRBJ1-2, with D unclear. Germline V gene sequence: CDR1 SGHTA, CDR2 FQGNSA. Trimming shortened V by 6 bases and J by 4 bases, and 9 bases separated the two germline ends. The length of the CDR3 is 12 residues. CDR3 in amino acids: CASSTQTYGYTF. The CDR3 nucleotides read TGTGCCAGCAGTACACAGACCTATGGCTACACCTTC.

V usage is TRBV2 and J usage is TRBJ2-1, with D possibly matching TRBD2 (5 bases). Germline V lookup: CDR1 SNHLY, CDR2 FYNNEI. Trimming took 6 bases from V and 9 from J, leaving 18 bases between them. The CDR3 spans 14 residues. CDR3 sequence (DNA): TGTGCCAGCAGCGCTCAGGCTAGCCGATCTGAGCAGTTCTTC. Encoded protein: CASSAQASRSEQFF.